The 25 T cell receptor beta chains below were found in one sample sequenced in a study of early T cells in non-severe SARS-CoV-2 infection. TCRdb analysed the 5' RACE reads with MiXCR anew, one entry per CDR3 protein. The data contain just under 60,000 distinct CDR3 sequences, about 7.7% of them singletons. The sequenced sample was whole blood. The receptor source for this set is an adult who was a healthcare worker with PCR-confirmed SARS-CoV-2 infection or an uninfected control (not recorded which).

This clonotype was detected ten times or more. CDR3 sequence reads: CSASRVAAIHEQFF. Here the CDR3 DNA reads TGCAGTGCTAGCCGGGTAGCGGCCATCCATGAGCAGTTCTTC. The genes are TRBV20-1 and TRBJ2-1, with D maybe TRBD2 (6 bases). This CDR3 contains 14 residues. V lost 3 bases and J 8 bases, leaving 17 bases between the germline ends. CDR1 and CDR2 (germline): DFQATT, SNEGSKA (reference sequence).

This clonotype was counted at least ten times. The chain links TRBV10-1 to TRBJ2-2, with 11 bases matching TRBD2. The CDR3 covers 17 residues. Per germline, CDR1 WNHNN and CDR2 SYGVQD (reference sequence). V dropped 3 bases and J dropped 6; count of bases not matched to a gene: 9. CDR3 coding DNA: TGCGCCAGCAGTGATCCTTCGACTAGCGGGAAGCCCGGGGAGCTGTTTTTT. Protein: CASSDPSTSGKPGELFF.

V usage is TRBV11-2 and J usage is TRBJ2-7; unclear D gene. This CDR3 has 12 residues. In germline, CDR1 is SGHAT, CDR2 FQNNGV. Trimming took off 8 bases at V and 3 bases at J, with 11 bases between the two ends. Written as DNA, the CDR3 is TGTGCCAGCGGCGAGTCCGGCTACGAGCAGTACTTC. Translation gives CASGESGYEQYF.

This clonotype was recorded at least ten times. CDR3 nucleotide sequence: TGTGCCAGCAGTCCAACCGGGGGAGGAGAGACCCAGTACTTC. This sequence encodes CASSPTGGGETQYF. The rearrangement joins TRBV12-3 or TRBV12-4 to TRBJ2-5, with D perhaps matching TRBD2 (6 bases). This CDR3 comprises 14 residues. The V end was cut by 5 bases, the J end by 4 bases, with 14 bases between.

Only a few counts were recorded for this clonotype. V gene TRBV2 combines with J gene TRBJ2-7, with 7 bases fitting TRBD2. V dropped 5 bases and J dropped 2; count of bases not matched to a gene: 12. Per germline, CDR1 SNHLY and CDR2 FYNNEI. The CDR3 is made up of 16 amino acids. For the CDR3, the DNA is TGTGCCAGCAGTCTATTTAGCGGGCCTAACCCCTACGAGCAGTACTTC. Its translation is CASSLFSGPNPYEQYF.

The sample holds many counts of this clonotype. The chain uses TRBV5-1 and TRBJ1-1, with D unclear. The CDR3 has 14 residues. Trimming left V 4 bases short and J 0 bases short, with 10 bases between. Per germline, CDR1 SGHRS and CDR2 YFSETQ. The DNA for the CDR3 is TGCGCCAGCAGCCTTGAGCCCATGAACACTGAAGCTTTCTTT. It is translated as CASSLEPMNTEAFF.

The chain recombines TRBV6-2 or TRBV6-3 with TRBJ2-1; D not resolved. CDR1 is MNHEY, CDR2 SVGEGT, per germline. Trimming stripped 2 bases from V and 6 bases from J, with 8 bases between. The CDR3 is 13 residues long. The CDR3 reads CASSYSGVNEQFF. CDR3 coding DNA: TGTGCCAGCAGTTACAGTGGGGTCAATGAGCAGTTCTTC.

The J gene is TRBJ2-7, the V gene TRBV20-1; unclear D gene. The V gene's germline CDR1 is DFQATT and CDR2 SNEGSKA (reference sequence). Trimming removed 1 base at V and 5 bases at J, with 12 bases between. The CDR3 sequence is 13 residues long. CDR3 coding DNA: TGCAGTGCTAGAGGGGATACGTACCACGAGCAGTACTTC. As protein: CSARGDTYHEQYF.

This clonotype was seen a handful of times. The chain recombines TRBV7-9 with TRBJ2-5; D is undetermined. The CDR3 has 13 residues. V was cut by 1 base and J by 3 bases, with 6 bases left in between. Germline CDR1 reads SEHNR; CDR2 reads FQNEAQ (reference sequence). The CDR3 DNA reads as TGTGCCAGCAGCTTAGGTGGGGAAGAGACCCAGTACTTC. This translates into CASSLGGEETQYF. Drawing the rest from reference TRBV7-9 and TRBJ2-5, the complete variable domain is DTGVSQNPRHKITKRGQNVTFRCDPISEHNRLYWYRQTLGQGPEFLTYFQNEAQLEKSRLLSDRFSAERPKGSFSTLEIQRTEQGDSAMYLCASSLGGEETQYFGPGTRLLVL.

This clonotype was detected many times. The chain couples TRBV5-1 to TRBJ2-7; TRBD1 or TRBD2 may be the D gene (6 bases each). The ends were cut back, 2 bases at V and 6 bases at J, with 12 bases in the middle. Germline V CDR1 and CDR2: SGHRS, YFSETQ. The CDR3 runs 13 residues. CDR3 sequence: CASSLVGGREQYF. CDR3 nucleotide sequence: TGCGCCAGCAGCTTAGTTGGGGGGCGCGAGCAGTACTTC.

The chain uses TRBV29-1 and TRBJ1-1; D perhaps matches TRBD1 (5 bases). This CDR3 contains 11 residues. CDR1 is SQVTM, CDR2 ANQGSEA, per germline. Trimming took off 7 bases at V and 7 bases at J, with 13 bases between the two ends. CDR3 in amino acids: CSGTGLREAFF. The CDR3, as DNA: TGCAGCGGTACAGGCCTCCGTGAAGCTTTCTTT. Using reference TRBV29-1 and TRBJ1-1 for the parts outside the CDR3, the full variable domain is SAVISQKPSRDICQRGTSLTIQCQVDSQVTMMFWYRQQPGQSLTLIATANQGSEATYESGFVIDKFPISRPNLTFSTLTVSNMSPEDSSIYLCSGTGLREAFFGQGTRLTVV.

The CDR3 coding sequence is TGTGCCAGCAGCCCCCTGGGGCGGAGGGCACAGTACGAGCAGTACTTC. It specifies CASSPLGRRAQYEQYF. The V call is TRBV11-2, the J call TRBJ2-7; D possibly corresponds to TRBD2 (6 bases). The V gene's germline CDR1 is SGHAT and CDR2 FQNNGV. The CDR3 sequence is 16 residues long. V shed 5 bases and J shed 4 bases, with 21 bases lying between them.

In this sample, this clonotype turned up a few times. The chain employs TRBV27 and TRBJ2-5; D may correspond to TRBD1 or TRBD2 (6 bases each). V lost 4 bases and J lost 4, with 16 bases in between. The CDR3 is 15 amino acids. Germline V CDR1 and CDR2: MNHEY, SMNVEV (reference sequence). The CDR3 loop reads CASSSPGGGRETQYF. Written as DNA, the CDR3 is TGTGCCAGCAGTTCCCCCGGGGGCGGGCGAGAGACCCAGTACTTC.

The table lists this clonotype with a few counts. CDR3 in DNA: TGTGCCAGCAGCTTAAAGGGCCCAGGTGACACCGGGGAGCTGTTTTTT. It codes for CASSLKGPGDTGELFF. The chain carries TRBV7-3 and TRBJ2-2; D gene uncertain. V was clipped by 1 base and J by 3 bases, with 12 bases between them. Germline CDR1 and CDR2: SGHTA and FQGTGA. CDR3 length: 16 amino acids.

This clonotype was counted between two and nine times. The gene calls are TRBV12-3 or TRBV12-4 and TRBJ2-2; tentative D call: TRBD2 (6 bases). This CDR3 has 12 residues. Trimming removed 6 bases at V and 6 bases at J, with 8 bases between. CDR3 residues: CASSRESGELFF. The CDR3 nucleotides read TGTGCCAGCAGCCGGGAGTCCGGGGAGCTGTTTTTT.

The rearrangement uses TRBV20-1 and TRBJ1-3; D ambiguous. Germline V gene data show CDR1 as DFQATT and CDR2 as SNEGSKA (reference sequence). The CDR3 extends over 11 amino acids. V was cut by 6 bases and J by 0 bases, with 3 bases left in between. This CDR3 reads CSASSGNTIYF. The DNA for the CDR3 is TGCAGTGCGAGCTCTGGAAACACCATATATTTT.

This clonotype was seen repeatedly, ten times or more. This chain uses TRBV12-3 or TRBV12-4 with TRBJ2-7; 12 bases line up with TRBD2. The CDR3 is made up of 15 amino acids. J gave up 2 bases and V 4 bases, and 3 bases lay outside the gene matches. CDR3 nucleotide sequence: TGTGCCAGCAGTTGGACTAGCGGGAACCCCTACGAGCAGTACTTC. It yields the protein CASSWTSGNPYEQYF.

The sample holds many counts of this clonotype. The chain is built from TRBV5-1 and TRBJ2-3; no definite D call. Germline V lookup: CDR1 SGHRS, CDR2 YFSETQ. V lost 4 bases and J lost 4, with 16 bases in between. The CDR3 contains 15 residues. CDR3 DNA sequence: TGCGCCAGCAGCCTACCGCGGCAAGGCGCAGATACGCAGTATTTT. It encodes CASSLPRQGADTQYF.

This rearrangement joins TRBV20-1 to TRBJ2-3; 15 positions match TRBD2. The V gene end was trimmed by 5 bases and the J gene end by 8 bases; junction bases not matched to a gene: 8. The germline V gene encodes CDR1 DFQATT and CDR2 SNEGSKA (reference sequence). This CDR3 contains 15 residues. CDR3 loop: CSAGRTSGREGTQYF. CDR3 nucleotides: TGCAGTGCTGGGCGGACTAGCGGGAGGGAGGGTACGCAGTATTTT.

This clonotype was seen ten or more times. This chain connects TRBV7-9 to TRBJ1-5; D call uncertain. The length of the CDR3 is 12 residues. Per germline, CDR1 SEHNR and CDR2 FQNEAQ (reference sequence). Trimming stripped 5 bases from V and 3 bases from J, with 5 bases between. CDR3 sequence: CASSPANQPQHF. Here the CDR3 DNA reads TGTGCCAGCAGCCCTGCCAATCAGCCCCAGCATTTT.

There are a few counts of this clonotype. This chain connects TRBV18 to TRBJ2-6; TRBD2 is a possible D gene (5 bases). V was clipped by 5 bases and J by 0 bases, with 11 bases between them. The CDR3 spans 16 residues. Germline assignment: CDR1 KGHSH and CDR2 LQKENI. CDR3 nucleotides: TGTGCCAGCTCAGCCTACGGGAACTCTGGGGCCAACGTCCTGACTTTC. Protein: CASSAYGNSGANVLTF.

There are many counts of this clonotype. CDR3 protein: CASTSREEWYEQYF. In DNA form, the CDR3 reads TGTGCCAGCACCTCGCGCGAGGAGTGGTACGAGCAGTACTTC. The genes are TRBV6-5 and TRBJ2-7; no clear D. Trimming stripped 7 bases from V and 4 bases from J, with 17 bases between. From germline, CDR1 is MNHEY and CDR2 SVGAGI. This CDR3 comprises 14 residues.

This clonotype turned up a few times. The gene calls are TRBV28 and TRBJ1-5, with D possibly matching TRBD1 (6 bases). Germline V CDR1 and CDR2: MDHEN, SYDVKM. Trimming removed 5 bases at V and 1 base at J, with 12 bases between. The CDR3 length is 15 residues. The DNA for the CDR3 is TGTGCCAGCAGTACAGGGCTCGGAAGCAATCAGCCCCAGCATTTT. It encodes CASSTGLGSNQPQHF.

The CDR3 region is CASSPLRADTQYF. CDR3 coding DNA: TGTGCCAGCAGCCCTTTGCGGGCAGATACGCAGTATTTT. The rearrangement links TRBV7-9 to TRBJ2-3; maybe TRBD2 (5 bases). This CDR3 has 13 residues. V dropped 5 bases and J dropped 4 bases, with 10 bases sitting between them. Germline V CDR1 and CDR2: SEHNR, FQNEAQ (reference sequence).

This clonotype occurred many times. The chain combines TRBV2 with TRBJ2-3, with D uncertain. CDR3 length: 13 residues. Germline values: CDR1 SNHLY, CDR2 FYNNEI. V shed 7 bases and J shed 1 base, with 9 bases lying between them. The CDR3 here is CASTTRGTDTQYF. CDR3 bases: TGTGCCAGCACAACAAGGGGCACAGATACGCAGTATTTT. Full variable domain (outside the CDR3, taken from reference TRBV2 and TRBJ2-3): EPEVTQTPSHQVTQMGQEVILRCVPISNHLYFYWYRQILGQKVEFLVSFYNNEISEKSEIFDDQFSVERPDGSNFTLKIRSTKLEDSAMYFCASTTRGTDTQYFGPGTRLTVL.